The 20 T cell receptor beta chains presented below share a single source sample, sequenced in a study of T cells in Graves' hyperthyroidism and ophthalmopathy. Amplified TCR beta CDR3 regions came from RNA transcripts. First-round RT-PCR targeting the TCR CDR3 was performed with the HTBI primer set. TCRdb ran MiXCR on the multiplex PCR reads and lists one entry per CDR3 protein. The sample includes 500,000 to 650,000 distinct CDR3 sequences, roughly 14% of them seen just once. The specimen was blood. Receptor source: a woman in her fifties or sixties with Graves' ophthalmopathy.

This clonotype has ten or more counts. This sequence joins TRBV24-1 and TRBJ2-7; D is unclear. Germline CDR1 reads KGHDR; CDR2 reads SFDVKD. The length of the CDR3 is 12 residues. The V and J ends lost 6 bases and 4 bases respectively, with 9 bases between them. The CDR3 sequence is CATSPGSYEQYF. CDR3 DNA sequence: TGTGCCACCAGTCCCGGATCATACGAGCAGTACTTC.

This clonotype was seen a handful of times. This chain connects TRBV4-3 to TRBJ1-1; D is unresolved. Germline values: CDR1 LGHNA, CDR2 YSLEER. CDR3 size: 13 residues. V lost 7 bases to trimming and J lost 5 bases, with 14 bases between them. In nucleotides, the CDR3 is TGCGCCAGCAAAAAACTGGGAGGTACTGAAGCTTTCTTT. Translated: CASKKLGGTEAFF.

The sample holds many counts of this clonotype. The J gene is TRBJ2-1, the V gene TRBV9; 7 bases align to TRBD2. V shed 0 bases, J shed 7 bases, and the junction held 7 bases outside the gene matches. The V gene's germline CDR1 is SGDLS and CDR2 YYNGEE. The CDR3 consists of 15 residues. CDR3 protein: CASSVGGSGANEQFF. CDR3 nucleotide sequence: TGTGCCAGCAGCGTAGGCGGGAGTGGGGCTAATGAGCAGTTCTTC.

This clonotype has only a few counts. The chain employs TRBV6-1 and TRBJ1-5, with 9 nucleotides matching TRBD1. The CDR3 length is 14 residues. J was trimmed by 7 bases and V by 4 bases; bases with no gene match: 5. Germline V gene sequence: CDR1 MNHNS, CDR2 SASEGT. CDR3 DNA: TGTGCCAGCAGTGTGGGACAGGGAGAACAGCCCCAGCATTTT. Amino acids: CASSVGQGEQPQHF.

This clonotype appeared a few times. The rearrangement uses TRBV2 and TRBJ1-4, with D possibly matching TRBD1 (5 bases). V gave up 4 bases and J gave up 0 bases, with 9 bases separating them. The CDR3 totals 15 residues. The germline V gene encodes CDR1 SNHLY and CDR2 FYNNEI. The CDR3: CASSVQVATNEKLFF. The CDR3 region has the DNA TGTGCCAGCAGTGTACAGGTTGCAACTAATGAAAAACTGTTTTTT.

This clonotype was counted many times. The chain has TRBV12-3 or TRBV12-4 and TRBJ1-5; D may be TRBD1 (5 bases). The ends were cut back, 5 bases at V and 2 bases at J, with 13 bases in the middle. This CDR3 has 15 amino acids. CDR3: CASSLGPWGNQPQHF. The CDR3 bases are TGTGCCAGCAGTCTGGGACCATGGGGCAATCAGCCCCAGCATTTT.

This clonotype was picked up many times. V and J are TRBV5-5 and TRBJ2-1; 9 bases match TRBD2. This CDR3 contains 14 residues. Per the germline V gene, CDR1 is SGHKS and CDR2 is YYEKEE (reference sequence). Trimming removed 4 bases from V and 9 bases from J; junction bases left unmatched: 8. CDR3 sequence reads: CASSLAGGVGEQFF. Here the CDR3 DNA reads TGTGCCAGCAGCCTCGCGGGGGGGGTCGGTGAGCAGTTCTTC.

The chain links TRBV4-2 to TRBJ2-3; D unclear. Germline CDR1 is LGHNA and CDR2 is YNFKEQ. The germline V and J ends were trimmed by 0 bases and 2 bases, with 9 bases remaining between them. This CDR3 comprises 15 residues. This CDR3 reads CASSQDSFHTDTQYF. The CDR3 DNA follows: TGTGCCAGCAGCCAAGATTCCTTTCACACAGATACGCAGTATTTT.

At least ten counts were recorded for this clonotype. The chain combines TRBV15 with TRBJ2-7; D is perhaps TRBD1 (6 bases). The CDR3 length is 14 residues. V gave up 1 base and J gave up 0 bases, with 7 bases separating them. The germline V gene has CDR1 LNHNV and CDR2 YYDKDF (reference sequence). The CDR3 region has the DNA TGTGCCACCAGCAGAGGGGGGCTCTCCTACGAGCAGTACTTC. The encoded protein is CATSRGGLSYEQYF. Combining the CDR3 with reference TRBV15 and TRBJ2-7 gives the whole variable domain DAMVIQNPRYQVTQFGKPVTLSCSQTLNHNVMYWYQQKSSQAPKLLFHYYDKDFNNEADTPDNFQSRRPNTSFCFLDIRSPGLGDTAMYLCATSRGGLSYEQYFGPGTRLTVT.

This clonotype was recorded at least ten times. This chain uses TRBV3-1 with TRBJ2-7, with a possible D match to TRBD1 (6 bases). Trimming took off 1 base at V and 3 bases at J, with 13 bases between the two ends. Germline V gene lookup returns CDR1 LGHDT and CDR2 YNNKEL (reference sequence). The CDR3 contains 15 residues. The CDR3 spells CASSQGPGQLYEQYF. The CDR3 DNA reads TGTGCCAGCAGCCAAGGACCGGGACAACTCTACGAGCAGTACTTC.

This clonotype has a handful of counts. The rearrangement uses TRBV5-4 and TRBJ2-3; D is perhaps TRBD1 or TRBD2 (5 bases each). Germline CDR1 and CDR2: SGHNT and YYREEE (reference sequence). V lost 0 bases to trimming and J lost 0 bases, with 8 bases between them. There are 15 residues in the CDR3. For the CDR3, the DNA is TGTGCCAGCAGCTTGGGGGACGCTAGCACAGATACGCAGTATTTT. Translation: CASSLGDASTDTQYF.

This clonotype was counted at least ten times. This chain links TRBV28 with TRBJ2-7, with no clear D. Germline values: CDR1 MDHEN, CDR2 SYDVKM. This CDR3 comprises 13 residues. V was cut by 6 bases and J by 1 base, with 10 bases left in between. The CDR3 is CASRGKGSYEQYF. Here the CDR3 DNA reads TGTGCCAGCAGGGGAAAAGGATCCTACGAGCAGTACTTC. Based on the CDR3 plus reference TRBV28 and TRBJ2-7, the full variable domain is DVKVTQSSRYLVKRTGEKVFLECVQDMDHENMFWYRQDPGLGLRLIYFSYDVKMKEKGDIPEGYSVSREKKERFSLILESASTNQTSMYLCASRGKGSYEQYFGPGTRLTVT.

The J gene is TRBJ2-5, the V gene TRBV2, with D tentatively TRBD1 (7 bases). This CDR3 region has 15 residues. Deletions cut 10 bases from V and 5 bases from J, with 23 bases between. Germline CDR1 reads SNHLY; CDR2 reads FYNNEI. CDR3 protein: CAKAGTDQGGETQYF. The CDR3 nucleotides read TGTGCCAAAGCCGGGACAGACCAAGGAGGGGAGACCCAGTACTTC.

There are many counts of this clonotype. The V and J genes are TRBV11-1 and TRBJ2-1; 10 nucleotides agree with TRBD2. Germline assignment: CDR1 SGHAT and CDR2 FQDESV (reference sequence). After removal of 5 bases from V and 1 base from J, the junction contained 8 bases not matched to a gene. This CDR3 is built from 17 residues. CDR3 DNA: TGTGCCAGCAGCCCCACCCGAGCGGGAGGGTCCTACAATGAGCAGTTCTTC. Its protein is CASSPTRAGGSYNEQFF.

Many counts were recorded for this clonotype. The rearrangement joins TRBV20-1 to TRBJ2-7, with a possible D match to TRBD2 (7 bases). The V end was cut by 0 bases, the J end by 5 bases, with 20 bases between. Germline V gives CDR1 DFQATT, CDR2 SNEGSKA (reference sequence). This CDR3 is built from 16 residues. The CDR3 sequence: CSARDLFGGLSDEQYF. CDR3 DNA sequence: TGCAGTGCTAGAGATCTTTTCGGGGGGCTCAGCGACGAGCAGTACTTC.

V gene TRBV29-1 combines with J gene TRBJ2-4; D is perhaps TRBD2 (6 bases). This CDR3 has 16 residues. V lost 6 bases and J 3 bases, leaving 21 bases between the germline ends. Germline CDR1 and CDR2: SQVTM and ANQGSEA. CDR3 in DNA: TGCAGCGTGGGTTCCGGAGGGACTGACCTCAAAAACATTCAGTACTTC. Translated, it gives CSVGSGGTDLKNIQYF.

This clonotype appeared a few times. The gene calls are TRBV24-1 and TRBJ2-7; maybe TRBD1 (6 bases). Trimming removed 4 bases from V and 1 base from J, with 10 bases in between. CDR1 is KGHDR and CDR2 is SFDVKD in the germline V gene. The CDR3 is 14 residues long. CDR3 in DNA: TGTGCCACCAGTGACCCCGGGACATCCTACGAGCAGTACTTC. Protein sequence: CATSDPGTSYEQYF.

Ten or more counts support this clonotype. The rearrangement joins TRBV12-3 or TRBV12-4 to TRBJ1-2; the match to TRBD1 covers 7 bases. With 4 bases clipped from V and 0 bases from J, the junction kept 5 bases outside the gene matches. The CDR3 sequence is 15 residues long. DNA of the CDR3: TGTGCCAGCAGTTCCACAGGGGAAGCTAACTATGGCTACACCTTC. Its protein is CASSSTGEANYGYTF.

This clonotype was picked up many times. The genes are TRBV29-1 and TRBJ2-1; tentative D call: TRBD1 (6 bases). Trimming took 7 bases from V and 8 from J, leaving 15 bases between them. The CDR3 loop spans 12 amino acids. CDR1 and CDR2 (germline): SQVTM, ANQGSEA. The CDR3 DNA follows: TGCAGCGAAAAACAATGGGGGCATGAGCAGTTCTTC. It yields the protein CSEKQWGHEQFF.

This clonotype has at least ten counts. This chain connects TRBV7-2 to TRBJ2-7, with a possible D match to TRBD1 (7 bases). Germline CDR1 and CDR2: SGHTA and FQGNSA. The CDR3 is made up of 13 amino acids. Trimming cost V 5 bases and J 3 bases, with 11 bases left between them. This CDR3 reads CASSVQGGYEQYF. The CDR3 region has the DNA TGTGCCAGCAGCGTCCAGGGGGGCTACGAGCAGTACTTC.